Below, 15 T cell receptor beta chains from the same sample are listed, as sequenced in a study of blood T cell repertoires in COVID-19. TCRdb keeps only in-frame clones here, not all; method: immunoSEQ multiplex PCR. The sample contains roughly 50,000 clones, more than 80% of which appear only once. The source material was peripheral blood. All receptors come from a woman aged 55-75 years with acute or convalescent COVID-19.

The chain uses TRBV5-4 and TRBJ2-5, with D possibly matching TRBD2 (5 bases). This CDR3 comprises 15 residues. CDR1 and CDR2 (germline): SGHNT, YYREEE (reference sequence). Trimming removed 0 bases at V and 4 bases at J, with 13 bases between. CDR3 DNA: TGTGCCAGCAGCTTGGAAGGCGGGTCCCCAGAGACCCAGTACTTC. Translating it yields CASSLEGGSPETQYF.

This clone was seen a few times. V and J are TRBV28 and TRBJ2-1, with 10 nucleotides matching TRBD2. The CDR3 covers 16 residues. V was clipped by 2 bases and J by 7 bases; unmatched bases: 8. The germline V gene has CDR1 MDHEN and CDR2 SYDVKM. The CDR3, as DNA: TGTGCCAGCAGTTTAGTGGCTAGCGGGAGTCGTAATGAGCAGTTCTTC. This codes for CASSLVASGSRNEQFF.

V gene TRBV6-6 combines with J gene TRBJ1-5, with TRBD1 as a possible D gene (5 bases). V was clipped by 2 bases and J by 7 bases, with 12 bases between them. Germline CDR1 MNHNY, CDR2 SVGAGI (reference sequence). CDR3 size: 14 residues. CDR3 sequence (DNA): TGTGCCAGCAGTTACGGGGCAGGATCCCAGCCCCAGCATTTT. This translates into CASSYGAGSQPQHF.

This chain links TRBV9 with TRBJ2-7; weak D call: TRBD1 (5 bases). The CDR3 contains 12 residues. Trimming stripped 4 bases from V and 7 bases from J, with 12 bases between. CDR1 and CDR2 from the germline V gene are SGDLS and YYNGEE. The CDR3 sequence: CASSLLKGEQYF. The CDR3 DNA is TGTGCCAGCAGCCTTTTAAAGGGGGAGCAGTACTTC.

The gene calls are TRBV2 and TRBJ2-1, with a weak D call TRBD2 (7 bases). Germline V gives CDR1 SNHLY, CDR2 FYNNEI. The CDR3 contains 14 residues. The V end lost 8 bases, the J end lost 5 bases, and 16 bases lay between the germline ends. CDR3 region: CASPGAGANNEQFF. The CDR3 nucleotides read TGTGCCAGCCCAGGGGCGGGGGCAAACAATGAGCAGTTCTTC.

This clone has a count of ten or more. The chain links TRBV29-1 to TRBJ1-1; a possible D gene is TRBD1 (5 bases). CDR3 length equals 15 residues. Germline CDR1 reads SQVTM; CDR2 reads ANQGSEA. Between the trimmed V and J ends, which lost 3 bases and 5 bases, there was a span of 19 bases. CDR3 sequence: CSVEGFDGGETEAFF. The CDR3, as DNA: TGCAGCGTTGAGGGGTTCGACGGGGGGGAGACTGAAGCTTTCTTT.

This chain uses TRBV12-3 or TRBV12-4 with TRBJ1-2; weak D call: TRBD1 (5 bases). The CDR3 spans 13 residues. V dropped 3 bases and J dropped 2 bases, with 7 bases sitting between them. The CDR3 protein is CASSFNRNYGYTF. Written as DNA, the CDR3 is TGTGCCAGCAGTTTTAACAGGAACTATGGCTACACCTTC.

This clone was seen only a few times. The genes are TRBV6-6 and TRBJ2-2, with 7 positions matching TRBD1. This CDR3 is 13 amino acids long. The V gene's germline CDR1 is MNHNY and CDR2 SVGAGI (reference sequence). With 5 bases clipped from V and 6 bases from J, the junction kept 3 bases outside the gene matches. The CDR3 DNA sequence: TGTGCCAGCAGTCACAGGGGTCCCGGGGAGCTGTTTTTT. As protein: CASSHRGPGELFF.

The CDR3 nucleotides are TGTGCCAGCAGGGGACAGGGGGGAGCCTATGGCTACACCTTC. It codes for CASRGQGGAYGYTF. The chain has TRBV2 and TRBJ1-2; TRBD1 matches 11 bases. Germline V lookup: CDR1 SNHLY, CDR2 FYNNEI. Trimming cost V 6 bases and J 4 bases; bases outside gene matches: 4. The CDR3 spans 14 residues.

The chain combines TRBV7-9 with TRBJ2-7, with TRBD2 matching over 13 bases. V shed 5 bases, J shed 4 bases, and the junction held 11 bases outside the gene matches. Germline V CDR1 and CDR2: SEHNR, FQNEAQ (reference sequence). The CDR3 is made up of 17 amino acids. The CDR3 spells CASSTGLAGRFPYEQYF. Here the CDR3 DNA reads TGTGCCAGCAGCACGGGACTAGCGGGACGCTTCCCTTACGAGCAGTACTTC.

The V and J genes are TRBV4-1 and TRBJ1-5; unclear D gene. V lost 0 bases to trimming and J lost 4 bases, with 7 bases between them. In germline, CDR1 is MGHRA, CDR2 YSYEKL. The CDR3 consists of 14 residues. The CDR3 DNA is TGCGCCAGCAGCCAAGATCACAGAAATCAGCCCCAGCATTTT. Its translation: CASSQDHRNQPQHF.

The rearrangement joins TRBV4-2 to TRBJ2-5; weak D call: TRBD2 (7 bases). V was pared by 0 bases and J by 6 bases, with 14 bases between. The CDR3 runs 15 residues. The V gene's germline CDR1 is LGHNA and CDR2 YNFKEQ. The CDR3, as DNA: TGTGCCAGCAGCCAAGATGAGGGGGGAGGGCAGACCCAGTACTTC. This encodes CASSQDEGGGQTQYF.

The V gene is TRBV18, the J gene TRBJ1-2; 9 nucleotides align to TRBD1. The CDR3 runs 18 residues. V trimming: 2 bases; J trimming: 0 bases; junction bases outside the gene matches: 10. Germline V gene data show CDR1 as KGHSH and CDR2 as LQKENI. The CDR3 coding sequence is TGTGCCAGCTCACCAGGAGACAGGGGGTTGGTCCCTAACTATGGCTACACCTTC. It codes for CASSPGDRGLVPNYGYTF.

The chain employs TRBV13 and TRBJ1-2; D gene ambiguous. CDR3 size: 13 residues. CDR1 and CDR2 from the germline V gene are PRHDT and FYEKMQ (reference sequence). Trimming cost V 1 base and J 6 bases, with 9 bases left between them. Here the CDR3 DNA reads TGTGCCAGCAGCTTAGTAGCCGCGGATGGCTACACCTTC. This translates into CASSLVAADGYTF.

The genes are TRBV5-4 and TRBJ2-7; possibly TRBD1 for D (6 bases). Germline assignment: CDR1 SGHNT and CDR2 YYREEE (reference sequence). The CDR3 totals 12 residues. V dropped 2 bases and J dropped 7 bases, with 10 bases sitting between them. In nucleotides, the CDR3 is TGTGCCAGCAGCTTCACAGGGAATGAGCAGTACTTC. It yields the protein CASSFTGNEQYF.